One and the same sample provided the 8 T cell receptor beta chains below, sequenced in a study of cytomegalovirus exposure and HLA in healthy donors. PCR involved 60 Vbeta and 13 Jbeta primers. Sequenced by immunoSEQ multiplex PCR; TCRdb stores in-frame clones only, minus some. The repertoire holds about 160,000 clones, with about three quarters as singletons. Sample: PBMCs. The receptors derive from a woman aged 40-49 years in good health and CMV-seropositive.

The chain has TRBV29-1 and TRBJ1-2; 10 nucleotides agree with TRBD1. V shed 7 bases, J shed 7 bases, and the junction held 9 bases outside the gene matches. This CDR3 has 13 amino acids. CDR1 and CDR2 (germline): SQVTM, ANQGSEA. The CDR3 DNA follows: TGCAGCGAAATCCGACAGGGGGCGCGTGGCTACACCTTC. This translates into CSEIRQGARGYTF. Full variable domain (remainder filled in from reference TRBV29-1 and TRBJ1-2): SAVISQKPSRDICQRGTSLTIQCQVDSQVTMMFWYRQQPGQSLTLIATANQGSEATYESGFVIDKFPISRPNLTFSTLTVSNMSPEDSSIYLCSEIRQGARGYTFGSGTRLTVV.

The genes are TRBV18 and TRBJ2-3; TRBD2 matches 8 bases. The V gene end was trimmed by 3 bases and the J gene end by 0 bases; junction bases not matched to a gene: 11. CDR3 length: 18 amino acids. The germline V gene has CDR1 KGHSH and CDR2 LQKENI. This CDR3 is CASSPFYPSGGSTDTQYF. The CDR3 coding sequence is TGTGCCAGCTCACCTTTTTACCCCAGCGGGGGAAGCACAGATACGCAGTATTTT.

This clone was picked up a small number of times. The rearrangement links TRBV28 to TRBJ1-2, with TRBD1 identical over 9 bases. Germline values: CDR1 MDHEN, CDR2 SYDVKM. The CDR3 spans 15 residues. The V and J ends lost 1 base and 4 bases, in that order; junction bases with no gene match: 4. The CDR3 here is CASSLLTGGTYGYTF. The DNA of the CDR3 is TGTGCCAGCAGTTTATTGACAGGGGGTACCTATGGCTACACCTTC.

The rearrangement links TRBV6-1 to TRBJ1-4, with TRBD1 matching 7 bases. Germline CDR1 is MNHNS and CDR2 is SASEGT. The V segment lost 0 bases and the J segment 8 bases; nucleotides outside the gene matches: 6. This CDR3 contains 15 residues. CDR3 sequence reads: CASSEAEGAYEKLFF. The CDR3, as DNA: TGTGCCAGCAGTGAAGCGGAGGGGGCCTACGAAAAACTGTTTTTT.

Here the CDR3 reads CAISDGSNTGELFF. In nucleotides, the CDR3 is TGTGCCATCAGTGACGGGTCGAACACCGGGGAGCTGTTTTTT. The gene calls are TRBV10-3 and TRBJ2-2, with D unresolved. Germline CDR1 reads ENHRY; CDR2 reads SYGVKD. This CDR3 has 14 residues. V was pared by 3 bases and J by 0 bases, with 5 bases between.

The chain has TRBV10-3 and TRBJ2-3; tentatively, D is TRBD1 (5 bases). This CDR3 comprises 16 residues. Per the germline V gene, CDR1 is ENHRY and CDR2 is SYGVKD. Trimming pared 0 bases from V and 2 bases from J, leaving 12 bases between. The CDR3: CAISESGRVATDTQYF. CDR3 sequence (DNA): TGTGCCATCAGTGAGTCGGGCAGGGTAGCCACAGATACGCAGTATTTT.

The chain's CDR3 is CASSQGDSYEQYF. The CDR3 DNA sequence: TGCGCCAGCAGCCAGGGCGACAGCTACGAGCAGTACTTC. This chain joins TRBV4-1 and TRBJ2-7; a possible D gene is TRBD1 (5 bases). This CDR3 comprises 13 residues. The germline V and J ends were trimmed by 3 bases and 3 bases, with 9 bases remaining between them. Germline V gene lookup returns CDR1 MGHRA and CDR2 YSYEKL.

V usage is TRBV20-1 and J usage is TRBJ2-1, with D possibly matching TRBD2 (6 bases). Germline CDR1 DFQATT, CDR2 SNEGSKA (reference sequence). The CDR3 is 11 amino acids. V dropped 6 bases and J dropped 10 bases, with 13 bases sitting between them. This chain's CDR3 is CSAQREEEQFF. The CDR3 bases are TGCAGTGCCCAAAGGGAGGAGGAGCAGTTCTTC.